The clone carrying this T cell receptor (beta chain) was seen a handful of times. The antigen is undetermined. The record originates from a study of CD8 T cells in ankylosing spondylitis. Quantitative 5'-RACE was performed with molecular barcodes, and it yielded the TCR beta libraries. TCRdb reanalysed the 5' RACE reads using MiXCR and keeps one entry per CDR3 protein. Of roughly 670,000 distinct CDR3 sequences listed, 19% are singletons. Study findings and constraints: Significantly higher representation of disease-linked clones was reported for matched ankylosing spondylitis synovial fluid. Under 10 highly homologous variants formed a TCR beta motif that appeared characteristic of ankylosing spondylitis blood.

The sample taken for sequencing was blood, either unsorted or a sorted T cell fraction (not recorded which). This TCR came from a male donor with ankylosing spondylitis.

CDR3 in DNA: TGCGCCAGCAGCCAAGGCGGGGGGATTTCCTACGAGCAGTACTTC. It specifies CASSQGGGISYEQYF. This sequence joins TRBV4-3 and TRBJ2-7; TRBD2 aligns across 8 bases. The CDR3 length is 15 residues. CDR1 LGHNA and CDR2 YSLEER come from the germline V gene. Trimming at V came to 1 base and at J to 1 base, leaving 3 bases not matched to a gene.